Shown below are 5 T cell receptor beta chains from a single sample sequenced in a study of T cell repertoires in cytomegalovirus infection. Antigens for these TCRs are unknown. From the reads, TCRdb called clonotypes with MiXCR, one entry per CDR3 protein. The top ten clones hold about 14% of a sample with around 900,000 distinct CDR3 sequences, less than 40% of them seen once. The source material was cultured CD8+ T cells from PBMCs, sampled from culture after CMV antigen stimulation. These receptors came from a human donor in good health (CMV status not recorded). Some clones in this sample may be carry-over from other donors' samples.

This clonotype has a handful of counts. J is TRBJ2-7 and V is TRBV27; the D is unclear. This CDR3 region has 12 residues. Germline CDR1 MNHEY, CDR2 SMNVEV (reference sequence). The V and J ends lost 10 bases and 0 bases respectively, with 10 bases between them. The CDR3 DNA reads as TGTGCCACCCTAGACGGCTCCTACGAGCAGTACTTC. The encoded protein is CATLDGSYEQYF.

The sample holds a few counts of this clonotype. The CDR3 loop is CATSRVGYEQFF. CDR3 coding DNA: TGTGCCACCAGCAGAGTCGGGTACGAGCAGTTCTTC. This rearrangement joins TRBV15 to TRBJ2-1; D remains unclear. The germline V and J ends were trimmed by 1 base and 10 bases, with 8 bases remaining between them. This CDR3 spans 12 amino acids. From germline, CDR1 is LNHNV and CDR2 YYDKDF (reference sequence).

J is TRBJ2-7 and V is TRBV5-8, with D unresolved. The germline V gene encodes CDR1 SGHTS and CDR2 YDEGEE. The length of the CDR3 is 14 residues. Deletions cut 0 bases from V and 3 bases from J, with 10 bases between. CDR3 protein: CASSLEGVYYEQYF. Here the CDR3 DNA reads TGTGCCAGCAGCTTGGAGGGCGTTTACTACGAGCAGTACTTC. Full variable domain (outside the CDR3, taken from reference TRBV5-8 and TRBJ2-7): EAGVTQSPTHLIKTRGQQATLRCSPISGHTSVYWYQQALGLGLQFLLWYDEGEERNRGNFPPRFSGRQFPNYSSELNVNALELEDSALYLCASSLEGVYYEQYFGPGTRLTVT.

The rearrangement joins TRBV27 to TRBJ1-4; no clear D. Trimming left V 3 bases short and J 0 bases short, with 8 bases between. Germline values: CDR1 MNHEY, CDR2 SMNVEV (reference sequence). The CDR3 has 15 residues. DNA for the CDR3: TGTGCCAGCAGTTTCCGACCGACAACTAATGAAAAACTGTTTTTT. This gives the protein CASSFRPTTNEKLFF.

This clonotype was seen a handful of times. The chain has TRBV6-6 and TRBJ2-7, with TRBD1 as a possible D gene (5 bases). CDR1 and CDR2 (germline): MNHNY, SVGAGI (reference sequence). Trimming pared 0 bases from V and 4 bases from J, leaving 10 bases between. This CDR3 comprises 14 residues. The CDR3 spells CASSYSTAYYEQYV. The CDR3 DNA is TGTGCCAGCAGTTACTCGACAGCCTATTACGAGCAGTACGTC.